A selection of T cell receptor beta chains follows, all from one sample in a study of cytomegalovirus exposure and HLA in healthy donors. Sequencing was performed with immunoSEQ multiplex PCR; in TCRdb, only in-frame clones are kept and a portion is missing. The sample has about 130,000 clones, roughly nine tenths seen once. The material sequenced was PBMCs. These receptors were taken from a young man in good health and CMV-seronegative. Both conserved end residues are part of each CDR3. A D gene is named only where the DNA matches it firmly. Clone size is not always given. Where it is, it says once, few, many or a class for expanded clones.

NA	TRBJ2-7	17	TRBV18	TRBD2	TGTGCCAGCTCACCGGGACTAGCGGGGCCCCTCTCCTACGAGCAGTACTTC	CASSPGLAGPLSYEQYF
NA	TRBJ1-1	18	TRBV5-6	NA	TGTGCCAGCAGCATTGGGTGGGGAAACAGGATAATGAACACTGAAGCTTTCTTT	CASSIGWGNRIMNTEAFF
NA	TRBJ2-3	15	TRBV29-1	TRBD2	TGCAGCGTTGAATGGCGGGGGGGCCTGATAGATACGCAGTATTTT	CSVEWRGGLIDTQYF
few	TRBJ2-7	12	TRBV5-6	NA	TGTGCCAGCAGCTCTCAGTCCTACGAGCAGTACTTC	CASSSQSYEQYF
once	TRBJ2-4	15	TRBV9	NA	TGTGCCAGCAGCGCCCCGTCCGCGGGGAAAAACATTCAGTACTTC	CASSAPSAGKNIQYF
NA	TRBJ2-1	18	TRBV15	TRBD2	TGTGCCACCAGCAGTGTAACAGGGACTAGCCTAGGGTACAATGAGCAGTTCTTC	CATSSVTGTSLGYNEQFF
once	TRBJ1-1	14	TRBV5-1	NA	TGCGCCAGCAGCTTGGGGTCAGGATACACTGAAGCTTTCTTT	CASSLGSGYTEAFF
few	TRBJ2-2	17	TRBV4-3	TRBD2	TGCGCCAGCAGCCAAGAAGTGGCGGGGGGGCAATTCGGAGAGCTGTTTTTT	CASSQEVAGGQFGELFF
NA	TRBJ2-7	16	TRBV5-4	TRBD2	TGTGCCAGCAGTAGGGCGGGGGGCGGCATTCAAGGCGAGCAGTACTTC	CASSRAGGGIQGEQYF
NA	TRBJ2-2	14	TRBV5-1	NA	TGCGCCAGCAGCTTGGCGGGGGTCACCGGGGAGCTGTTTTTT	CASSLAGVTGELFF
once	TRBJ2-7	17	TRBV5-6	TRBD1	TGTGCCAGCAGCCCTCCCGGGACAGGGGTTTTTTCCTACGAGCAGTACTTC	CASSPPGTGVFSYEQYF
NA	TRBJ2-1	13	TRBV6-1	NA	TGTGCCAGCAGTGTGTCCCCAGACAATGAGCAGTTCTTC	CASSVSPDNEQFF
NA	TRBJ2-1	16	TRBV7-6	NA	TGTGCCAGCAGCTTAGCGGAAGCCCCGGAGGGCAATGAGCAGTTCTTC	CASSLAEAPEGNEQFF
NA	TRBJ2-3	15	TRBV9	TRBD2	TGTGCCAGCAAGGGCAGAGGACTAGTGACAGATACGCAGTATTTT	CASKGRGLVTDTQYF
NA	TRBJ1-3	14	TRBV27	TRBD1	TGTGCCAGCAGTTCCGGGACAGCTGGAAACACCATATATTTT	CASSSGTAGNTIYF
many	TRBJ2-7	14	TRBV4-3	TRBD1	TGCGCCAGCAGCCACCGAGACAGGGCCTACGAGCAGTACTTC	CASSHRDRAYEQYF
NA	TRBJ1-4	14	TRBV6-5	NA	TGTGCCAGCAGCTCGGGACTAATTTCCGAAAAACTGTTTTTT	CASSSGLISEKLFF
NA	TRBJ1-1	15	TRBV5-1	TRBD1	TGCGCCAGCAGCCCGAGACAGGGTGACTACACTGAAGCTTTCTTT	CASSPRQGDYTEAFF
NA	TRBJ2-2	15	TRBV7-2	TRBD2	TGTGCCAGCAGCCCGCCGGGGGGGGAGACCGGGGAGCTGTTTTTT	CASSPPGGETGELFF
NA	TRBJ2-7	13	TRBV5-1	NA	TGCGCCAGCAGCCGTTCCCCTCTCTACGAGCAGTACTTC	CASSRSPLYEQYF
NA	TRBJ2-5	14	TRBV6-6	NA	TGTGCCAGCAGCATACAGGAGGGGAGGGGGGCCCAGTACTTC	CASSIQEGRGAQYF
NA	TRBJ1-5	15	TRBV19	TRBD1	TGTGCCAGTATCAGGGGGACAGGCCTAAATCAGCCCCAGCATTTT	CASIRGTGLNQPQHF
NA	TRBJ1-6	12	TRBV4-2	NA	TGTGCCAGCAGCCCGGGAGTCGAGGCCCTCCACTTT	CASSPGVEALHF
NA	TRBJ1-2	15	TRBV28	NA	TGTGCCAGCAGTTTCCCCAGCGAGTCAAACTATGGCTACACCTTC	CASSFPSESNYGYTF
NA	TRBJ2-7	13	TRBV29-1	NA	TGCAGCGTGCGGGGACGGATATCCTACGAGCAGTACTTC	CSVRGRISYEQYF
NA	TRBJ2-5	15	TRBV9	NA	TGTGCCAGCAGCGTAGTACCCCGCGGCGGGGAGACCCAGTACTTC	CASSVVPRGGETQYF
NA	TRBJ2-3	16	TRBV18	NA	TGTGCCAGCTCACCACCCCAAGCGGCTAGCACAGATACGCAGTATTTT	CASSPPQAASTDTQYF
NA	TRBJ2-7	17	TRBV27	TRBD1	TGTGCCAGCAGTTCTCCGGGGACAGTGGGGCCCTCCTACGAGCAGTACTTC	CASSSPGTVGPSYEQYF
NA	TRBJ2-5	13	TRBV19	TRBD1	TGTGCCAGTACTACAGGGGGCCAAGAGACCCAGTACTTC	CASTTGGQETQYF
once	TRBJ1-6	14	TRBV27	NA	TGTGCCAGCACCCAACAGGGCCATAATTCACCCCTCCACTTT	CASTQQGHNSPLHF
NA	TRBJ2-7	15	TRBV27	TRBD2	TGTGCCAGCAGTTTATCGGGCGGGGGGGTCTACGAGCAGTACTTC	CASSLSGGGVYEQYF
NA	TRBJ1-1	12	TRBV29-1	TRBD1	TGCAGCGTGGGGGACAGGAGCACTGAAGCTTTCTTT	CSVGDRSTEAFF
NA	TRBJ2-1	14	TRBV4-2	TRBD1	TGTGCCAGCAGCCAAGAACAGGGGCAGGGTGAGCAGTTCTTC	CASSQEQGQGEQFF
once	TRBJ2-2	13	TRBV6-6	TRBD2	TGTGCCAGCAATAGCGGGACCGCCGGGGAGCTGTTTTTT	CASNSGTAGELFF
NA	TRBJ2-3	15	TRBV28	TRBD2	TGTGCCAGCAGTTTAATTACTAGCGGGGGTGATACGCAGTATTTT	CASSLITSGGDTQYF
NA	TRBJ1-6	14	TRBV5-1	TRBD1	TGCGCCAGCAGCCCGGGACAGGGGAGTTCACCCCTCCACTTT	CASSPGQGSSPLHF
NA	TRBJ2-7	15	TRBV25-1	TRBD1	TGTGCCAGCAGTGAACGGGACAGGTGGGACGACGAGCAGTACTTC	CASSERDRWDDEQYF
NA	TRBJ2-3	16	TRBV5-1	NA	TGCGCCAGCACCCTCGCCTTGGGGCAGGCACAGGATACGCAGTATTTT	CASTLALGQAQDTQYF
NA	TRBJ2-7	15	TRBV7-9	TRBD2	TGTGCCAGCAGCCTCTCAGGTAGCGGGGGTGTGGAGCAGTACTTC	CASSLSGSGGVEQYF
NA	TRBJ1-3	16	TRBV28	NA	TGTGCCAGCAGTCCCCGACAACTGAACTCTGGAAACACCATATATTTT	CASSPRQLNSGNTIYF
NA	TRBJ2-2	18	TRBV11-2	NA	TGTGCCAGCAGCTTAGTAGGGTCAGAGGGAATGGGGACCGGGGAGCTGTTTTTT	CASSLVGSEGMGTGELFF
NA	TRBJ1-2	15	TRBV5-8	TRBD1	TGTGCCAGCAGCTCGAACATTATACAGGGGAGCGGCTACACCTTC	CASSSNIIQGSGYTF
NA	TRBJ1-4	14	TRBV2	NA	TGTGCCAGCACCGGCGGGGGGGAGTATGAAAAACTGTTTTTT	CASTGGGEYEKLFF
NA	TRBJ2-5	15	TRBV28	NA	TGTGCCAGCAGTTCCTCCGGGACTTCTGGGGAGACCCAGTACTTC	CASSSSGTSGETQYF
NA	TRBJ2-5	15	TRBV21-1	NA	TGTGCCAGCAGCAAAGCAGGACTAGCCGGGGGGACCCAGTACTTC	CASSKAGLAGGTQYF
few	TRBJ1-2	14	TRBV15	TRBD1	TGTGCCACCAGCAGGGTGACAGGGGGCGAGGGCTACACCTTC	CATSRVTGGEGYTF
NA	TRBJ1-2	15	TRBV5-5	NA	TGTGCCAGCAGCTTTTTACCAGGGGATCTCTATGGCTACACCTTC	CASSFLPGDLYGYTF
NA	TRBJ2-3	13	TRBV27	NA	TGTGCCAGCAGTTGGGGGCCTCGCGATACGCAGTATTTT	CASSWGPRDTQYF
NA	TRBJ2-7	13	TRBV11-2	TRBD1	TGTGCCAGCAGCACGGGACAGGGCTACGAGCAGTACTTC	CASSTGQGYEQYF
NA	TRBJ2-1	16	TRBV6-5	TRBD2	TGTGCCAGCAGTTACCGAAAACTAGCGGTATACAATGAGCAGTTCTTC	CASSYRKLAVYNEQFF
NA	TRBJ1-1	17	TRBV4-3	NA	TGCGCCAGCAGCCAAGATTGGCACAGATACCTGAACACTGAAGCTTTCTTT	CASSQDWHRYLNTEAFF